This T cell receptor beta chain derives from a study of human T cells and chemical hapten exposure. Study summary: Patches that contained 0.01% DPC were applied to the upper back and read at 6 days.

This clonotype was recorded at least ten times. The CDR3 is 16 residues long. Germline CDR1 SQVTM, CDR2 ANQGSEA. The time point: patch test 2, 6 weeks after DPC sensitization. The treatment was: therapeutic diphenylcyclopropenone sensitization with weekly scalp DPC. TCRdb used MiXCR to reprocess the RACE reads, holding one entry per CDR3 protein. The sample lists some 80,000 distinct CDR3 sequences; roughly 12% were seen once. The V call is TRBV29-1, the J call TRBJ2-3; TRBD2 matches at 10 bases. The sample consisted of whole blood, taken in connection with sensitization to the hapten diphenylcyclopropenone (DPC). The clonotype originates from a man aged 18 to 30 with alopecia areata. Some clones in this sample may be carry-over from other donors' samples. CDR3 sequence: CTIMSGGAITTDTQYF. The CDR3 DNA is TGCACCATAATGAGCGGGGGGGCCATTACGACAGATACGCAGTATTTT.